These 12 T cell receptor beta chains came from one sample sequenced in a study of shared clonotypes between healthy human individuals. Repertoires were generated with immunoSEQ multiplex PCR, while TCRdb's copy carries only in-frame clones and drops some. The sample comprises around 1,000,000 clones, 77% of which are singletons, and almost 0.9% rests with the top ten. Sequenced material: memory CD4+ T cells from PBMCs. Subset given: CD45RA-negative fraction. These receptors were taken from a man aged 18 to 29 in good health. Some clones in this sample may be carry-over from other donors' samples.

The CDR3 sequence is CASSTTGDNQPQHF. DNA of the CDR3: TGTGCCAGCTCAACCACAGGGGACAATCAGCCCCAGCATTTT. The V call is TRBV10-3, the J call TRBJ1-5; TRBD1 agrees at 7 bases. This CDR3 contains 14 residues. J lost 3 bases, V lost 10 bases, and 9 bases had no gene match. Germline values: CDR1 ENHRY, CDR2 SYGVKD.

This chain uses TRBV7-9 with TRBJ2-5, with a tentative D call TRBD2 (6 bases). CDR1 and CDR2 from the germline V gene are SEHNR and FQNEAQ (reference sequence). The CDR3 contains 16 residues. Trimming removed 5 bases at V and 5 bases at J, with 21 bases between. The CDR3: CASSAPGRRVVETQYF. CDR3 in DNA: TGTGCCAGCAGCGCACCGGGACGGAGGGTTGTGGAGACCCAGTACTTC.

This clone has a handful of counts. The gene calls are TRBV9 and TRBJ2-1; TRBD2 agrees at 7 bases. Germline V CDR1 and CDR2: SGDLS, YYNGEE. The CDR3 is made up of 14 amino acids. Trimming cost V 1 base and J 6 bases; bases outside gene matches: 4. In DNA form, the CDR3 reads TGTGCCAGCAGCGTATACGGCGGGAGCAATGAGCAGTTCTTC. Residues: CASSVYGGSNEQFF.

Concerning this clone: Different DNA sequences within this sample yield the same CDR3. The chain has TRBV11-2 and TRBJ2-7, with TRBD2 matching 7 bases. The V and J ends lost 1 base and 2 bases, in that order; junction bases with no gene match: 2. The CDR3 is 14 residues long. The germline V gene encodes CDR1 SGHAT and CDR2 FQNNGV. Here the CDR3 DNA reads TGTGCCAGCAGCTTAGCTAGCGGAACCTACGAGCAGTACTTC. It is translated as CASSLASGTYEQYF.

The chain employs TRBV18 and TRBJ1-2; D not resolved. Trimming stripped 3 bases from V and 3 bases from J, with 11 bases between. The CDR3 is made up of 14 amino acids. Per germline, CDR1 KGHSH and CDR2 LQKENI. CDR3 in amino acids: CASSPAGTYYGYTF. CDR3 bases: TGTGCCAGCTCACCCGCAGGCACATACTATGGCTACACCTTC. Using reference TRBV18 and TRBJ1-2 for the parts outside the CDR3, the full variable domain is NAGVMQNPRHLVRRRGQEARLRCSPMKGHSHVYWYRQLPEEGLKFMVYLQKENIIDESGMPKERFSAEFPKEGPSILRIQQVVRGDSAAYFCASSPAGTYYGYTFGSGTRLTVV.

The chain is built from TRBV27 and TRBJ2-7, with unresolved D. Trimming left V 2 bases short and J 2 bases short, with 13 bases between. The germline CDR1 and CDR2 sequences are MNHEY and SMNVEV (reference sequence). The CDR3 is 15 amino acids. The CDR3 here is CASSLLQLDTYEQYF. The CDR3 DNA sequence: TGTGCCAGCAGTTTACTCCAGTTGGATACCTACGAGCAGTACTTC.

The V gene is TRBV15, the J gene TRBJ2-1, with D uncertain. This CDR3 is built from 12 residues. Between the trimmed V and J ends, which lost 5 bases and 4 bases, there was a span of 6 bases. CDR1 and CDR2 from the germline V gene are LNHNV and YYDKDF (reference sequence). CDR3 residues: CATSAGYNEQFF. In nucleotides, the CDR3 is TGTGCCACCAGCGCAGGTTACAATGAGCAGTTCTTC.

V and J are TRBV9 and TRBJ1-4, with D perhaps TRBD1 (6 bases). V was cut by 0 bases and J by 6 bases, with 12 bases left in between. CDR3 length equals 15 residues. Germline lookup yields CDR1 SGDLS and CDR2 YYNGEE. In DNA form, the CDR3 reads TGTGCCAGCAGCGTAGGACAGGATCTTGATGAAAAACTGTTTTTT. Translated: CASSVGQDLDEKLFF.

This clone has more than one count but fewer than ten. This chain uses TRBV28 with TRBJ1-5; D not resolved. Deletions cut 7 bases from V and 0 bases from J, with 7 bases between. Germline CDR1 reads MDHEN; CDR2 reads SYDVKM. The CDR3 sequence is 13 residues long. This CDR3 reads CASTVNSNQPQHF. CDR3 bases: TGTGCCAGCACCGTCAATAGCAATCAGCCCCAGCATTTT.

The chain links TRBV6-4 to TRBJ2-1; 7 bases are a match to TRBD2. CDR1 and CDR2 from the germline V gene are MRHNA and SNTAGT. This CDR3 contains 13 residues. Trimming cost V 8 bases and J 6 bases; bases outside gene matches: 7. CDR3 region: CASSAGAFNEQFF. For the CDR3, the DNA is TGTGCCAGCTCTGCGGGAGCCTTCAATGAGCAGTTCTTC.

This rearrangement joins TRBV12-2 to TRBJ2-3; TRBD2 is the table's D call and was not checked against the DNA. TRBV12-2 is given as a pseudogene. The CDR3 is 16 amino acids. The DNA of the CDR3 is TGTGCAAGTCGCCCATCTAGCGGTTCTAGCACAGATACGCAGTATTTT. Translating it yields CASRPSSGSSTDTQYF.

The rearrangement joins TRBV10-3 to TRBJ2-7; tentatively, D is TRBD1 or TRBD2 (6 bases each). This CDR3 comprises 14 residues. Germline V gene lookup returns CDR1 ENHRY and CDR2 SYGVKD. Trimming stripped 11 bases from V and 0 bases from J, with 17 bases between. CDR3: CAVRFGGDSYEQYF. DNA for the CDR3: TGTGCCGTTCGTTTCGGGGGCGACTCCTACGAGCAGTACTTC.